This is a list of T cell receptor beta chains from one sample in a study of CD8+ T cells in alopecia areata. Libraries were prepared by immunoSEQ multiplex PCR; TCRdb keeps only in-frame clonotypes and omits some of them. The repertoire holds approximately 150,000 clones, with about 70% as singletons. The input for sequencing was CD8+ T cells sorted from blood, taken at week 0. The receptors derive from a human donor with alopecia areata. Both conserved end residues are part of each CDR3. The order of the fields is V gene, J gene, clone size, D gene, CDR3 protein, CDR3 DNA. The D gene is left open where the match is weak. Where a row states a size, it is once, few, many or the class of an expanded clone; other rows omit it.

>TRBV2|TRBJ2-3|-|TRBD2
CASSEGLAVLVTDTQYF
TGTGCCAGCAGCGAGGGACTAGCGGTGTTGGTCACAGATACGCAGTATTTT
>TRBV28|TRBJ1-5|-|TRBD1
CASSDRGNQPQHF
TGTGCCAGCAGTGACAGGGGTAATCAGCCCCAGCATTTT
>TRBV29-1|TRBJ2-2|-|-
CSVDGNTGELFF
TGCAGCGTTGACGGGAACACCGGGGAGCTGTTTTTT
>TRBV7-9|TRBJ2-3|-|TRBD2
CASSLGIAGGTDTQYF
TGTGCCAGCAGCTTAGGGATAGCGGGGGGCACAGATACGCAGTATTTT
>TRBV2|TRBJ1-4|-|-
CASSTDPTALNEKLFF
TGTGCCAGCAGTACGGACCCAACAGCGCTAAATGAAAAACTGTTTTTT
>TRBV13|TRBJ1-2|-|-
CASSLASRFYTF
TGTGCCAGCAGCTTAGCATCTCGATTCTACACCTTC
>TRBV2|TRBJ2-7|-|TRBD2
CASPPPSGGGEQYF
TGTGCCAGCCCTCCTCCCAGCGGGGGGGGAGAGCAGTACTTC
>TRBV4-1|TRBJ2-3|few|TRBD2
CASSQEGRGGNTDTQYF
TGCGCCAGCAGCCAAGAGGGGCGGGGGGGCAACACAGATACGCAGTATTTT
>TRBV2|TRBJ2-3|-|-
CASSDGADTQYF
TGTGCCAGCAGTGACGGGGCAGATACGCAGTATTTT
>TRBV9|TRBJ2-3|-|TRBD2
CASTRTSGALDTQYF
TGTGCCAGCACCAGGACTAGCGGGGCCTTAGATACGCAGTATTTT
>TRBV2|TRBJ2-7|-|-
CASMRTESYEQYF
TGTGCCAGCATGAGGACGGAGTCCTACGAGCAGTACTTC
>TRBV9|TRBJ2-1|once|-
CASSVSSHNEQFF
TGTGCCAGCAGCGTTTCTAGCCACAATGAGCAGTTCTTC
>TRBV25-1|TRBJ1-4|-|-
CASSEFRQHNEKLFF
TGTGCCAGCAGTGAATTCCGGCAGCACAATGAAAAACTGTTTTTT
>TRBV27|TRBJ2-3|-|-
CASGTGSGTQYF
TGTGCCAGCGGTACAGGGTCTGGTACGCAGTATTTT
>TRBV7-6|TRBJ2-5|-|-
CASSLAHSVNAQETQYF
TGTGCCAGCAGCTTAGCCCACTCCGTGAACGCCCAAGAGACCCAGTACTTC
>TRBV30|TRBJ1-2|-|TRBD1
CAWSAWTGEFYTF
TGTGCCTGGAGTGCCTGGACAGGGGAGTTCTACACCTTC
>TRBV15|TRBJ1-6|-|TRBD1
CATSRDRGTHNSPLHF
TGTGCCACCAGCAGGGACAGGGGGACCCATAATTCACCCCTCCACTTT
>TRBV4-1|TRBJ1-1|-|-
CASSQAEDAEAFF
TGCGCCAGCAGCCAAGCTGAGGACGCTGAAGCTTTCTTT
>TRBV12-5|TRBJ1-1|-|-
CASGDSPEAFF
TGTGCTAGTGGGGACAGCCCTGAAGCTTTCTTT
>TRBV7-9|TRBJ2-6|once|-
CASSKKRGGDGANVLTF
TGTGCCAGCAGCAAGAAACGCGGGGGCGATGGGGCCAACGTCCTGACTTTC
>TRBV19|TRBJ2-7|few|TRBD1
CASSAGTGAYEQYF
TGTGCCAGTAGTGCCGGGACAGGAGCCTACGAGCAGTACTTC
>TRBV25-1|TRBJ2-6|few|-
CASSGGTGANVLTF
TGTGCCAGCAGTGGGGGGACTGGGGCCAACGTCCTGACTTTC
>TRBV7-7|TRBJ2-1|-|TRBD1
CASSLGQGVYNEQFF
TGTGCCAGCAGCTTGGGACAGGGGGTTTACAATGAGCAGTTCTTC
>TRBV29-1|TRBJ1-1|-|-
CSVGGGFDTEAFF
TGCAGCGTTGGAGGAGGCTTTGACACTGAAGCTTTCTTT
>TRBV29-1|TRBJ2-7|-|-
CSVVVFRSSYEQYF
TGCAGCGTTGTGGTGTTTCGAAGCTCCTACGAGCAGTACTTC
>TRBV15|TRBJ1-2|-|-
CATSRDPSGSGYGYTF
TGTGCCACCAGCAGAGACCCATCGGGCTCCGGCTATGGCTACACCTTC
>TRBV5-4|TRBJ2-1|-|-
CASSLRDPSFNEQFF
TGTGCCAGCAGCTTACGGGACCCATCCTTTAATGAGCAGTTCTTC
>TRBV7-6|TRBJ2-5|-|TRBD2
CASSLLQRGGAETQYF
TGTGCCAGCAGCCTCCTCCAGCGGGGGGGCGCCGAGACCCAGTACTTC
>TRBV13|TRBJ2-1|-|-
CASSFDHEQFF
TGTGCCAGCAGCTTTGACCATGAGCAGTTCTTC
>TRBV7-8|TRBJ1-5|-|TRBD1
CASSLGTGWEPQHF
TGTGCCAGCAGCTTAGGGACAGGGTGGGAGCCCCAGCATTTT
>TRBV19|TRBJ2-1|-|-
CAPDLDNEQFF
TGTGCCCCAGACTTGGACAATGAGCAGTTCTTC
>TRBV7-8|TRBJ1-5|once|-
CASSLGVAGQPQHF
TGTGCCAGCAGCTTAGGGGTCGCGGGTCAGCCCCAGCATTTT
>TRBV5-6|TRBJ1-2|-|-
CASSIKRQEWYGYTF
TGTGCCAGCAGCATAAAACGACAGGAGTGGTATGGCTACACCTTC
>TRBV29-1|TRBJ2-1|-|-
CSVVGFSYNEQFF
TGCAGCGTTGTGGGTTTCTCCTACAATGAGCAGTTCTTC
>TRBV30|TRBJ1-5|-|TRBD1
CAWGGQVNQPQHF
TGTGCCTGGGGCGGACAGGTCAATCAGCCCCAGCATTTT
>TRBV7-9|TRBJ2-1|few|TRBD2
CASSLKGLAYNEQFF
TGTGCCAGCAGCTTAAAGGGACTAGCCTACAATGAGCAGTTCTTC
>TRBV29-1|TRBJ2-1|few|-
CSVVSQTQEFF
TGCAGCGTTGTCAGTCAGACCCAGGAGTTCTTC
>TRBV5-1|TRBJ1-1|-|TRBD1
CASSLRGQGHTEAFF
TGCGCCAGCAGCTTAAGGGGACAGGGACACACTGAAGCTTTCTTT
>TRBV19|TRBJ1-5|-|-
CASRGSAFGPQHF
TGTGCCAGTAGAGGGAGCGCGTTTGGGCCCCAGCATTTT
>TRBV9|TRBJ2-5|-|TRBD2
CASSRGGGGETQYF
TGTGCCAGCAGCCGGGGTGGCGGGGGTGAGACCCAGTACTTC
>TRBV4-1|TRBJ1-1|-|-
CASSPQEVTVKAFF
TGCGCCAGCAGCCCCCAGGAGGTGACGGTGAAAGCTTTCTTT
>TRBV30|TRBJ2-7|few|-
CAWSAHRGFLYEQYF
TGCGCCTGGAGCGCTCACAGAGGGTTCCTCTACGAGCAGTACTTC
>TRBV5-5|TRBJ2-3|-|TRBD2
CASSQTSGGTDTQYF
TGTGCCAGCAGCCAGACTAGCGGGGGCACAGATACGCAGTATTTT
>TRBV6-1|TRBJ1-2|once|-
CASAYRDGYTF
TGTGCCAGCGCGTACAGGGATGGCTACACCTTC
>TRBV11-2|TRBJ1-6|-|-
CASSPDGAPLHF
TGTGCCAGCAGCCCCGATGGGGCACCCCTCCACTTT
>TRBV29-1|TRBJ1-5|-|-
CSVTTEGFAQPQHF
TGCAGCGTTACAACCGAAGGGTTTGCTCAGCCCCAGCATTTT
>TRBV30|TRBJ1-5|-|-
CAWSDPTVTNQPQHF
TGTGCCTGGAGTGACCCGACAGTTACAAATCAGCCCCAGCATTTT
>TRBV27|TRBJ2-3|-|TRBD1
CASSLSIRGQLSTDTQYF
TGTGCCAGCAGTTTATCAATTCGGGGACAGCTAAGCACAGATACGCAGTATTTT
>TRBV5-1|TRBJ2-2|few|-
CASSLEGGTGELFF
TGCGCCAGCAGCTTGGAAGGGGGCACCGGGGAGCTGTTTTTT
>TRBV2|TRBJ2-5|few|-
CASSAGRQETQYF
TGTGCCAGCAGTGCGGGAAGACAAGAGACCCAGTACTTC
>TRBV11-1|TRBJ2-6|-|TRBD2
CASSLFAGGYSGANVLTF
TGTGCCAGCAGCTTATTCGCGGGGGGCTACTCTGGGGCCAACGTCCTGACTTTC
>TRBV6-5|TRBJ2-1|-|-
CATGGNEQFF
TGTGCCACTGGGGGCAATGAGCAGTTCTTC
>TRBV6-5|TRBJ1-2|-|-
CASTMGSDYGYTF
TGTGCCAGCACAATGGGGAGTGACTATGGCTACACCTTC
>TRBV29-1|TRBJ1-4|-|-
CSVEVAGTENEKLFF
TGCAGCGTTGAAGTTGCCGGGACGGAGAATGAAAAACTGTTTTTT
>TRBV19|TRBJ2-7|few|TRBD1
CASSMGRTGYEQYF
TGTGCCAGTAGTATGGGCCGGACAGGCTACGAGCAGTACTTC
>TRBV7-9|TRBJ2-7|-|TRBD1
CASSSTDRGPYEQYF
TGTGCCAGCAGCTCCACTGACAGGGGGCCCTACGAGCAGTACTTC
>TRBV7-9|TRBJ1-1|-|-
CASSLVGPNTEAFF
TGTGCCAGCAGCTTAGTTGGCCCGAACACTGAAGCTTTCTTT
>TRBV5-6|TRBJ2-2|once|-
CASSLSTVTPGELFF
TGTGCCAGCAGCTTGTCGACCGTAACACCCGGGGAGCTGTTTTTT
>TRBV30|TRBJ1-4|-|-
CAWSATINGGEKLFF
TGTGCCTGGAGTGCAACTATTAATGGGGGTGAAAAACTGTTTTTT